The sequence of this T cell receptor beta chain was determined in a study of STAT5B mutations in CD4+ large granular lymphocyte leukemia. As concerns this clone: No antigen is known for it.

J lost 3 bases, V lost 6 bases, and 11 bases had no gene match. CDR1 is MNHEY and CDR2 is SMNVEV in the germline V gene (reference sequence). The CDR3 sequence is 15 residues long. This table comes from immunoSEQ multiplex PCR, and its TCRdb copy is limited to in-frame clones, with some not included. The table lists 30,000 or so clones, over 80% of them singletons. General study results and limits: Top patient clones used TRBV06 genes more often: 8/27 versus 2/35 in controls. CD4-sorted patient repertoires seemed more clonal than healthy CD4+ repertoires. Main leukemic clonotypes were patient-specific, but around 25% appeared at low frequency elsewhere.

The clonotype originates from a human donor in good health. Sequencing was done on a sample of CD4+ T cells from blood buffy coats. The V and J genes are TRBV27 and TRBJ2-7; TRBD2 aligns across 7 bases. CDR3 sequence (DNA): TGTGCCAGCAGGTTCAAGCGGGGTTATTACTACGAGCAGTACTTC. It is translated as CASRFKRGYYYEQYF.